This entry lists 9 T cell receptor beta chains sequenced from one sample in a study of CD8 T cells in Susac syndrome. The authors reverse transcribed about 0.5 to 1 ug RNA with random hexamers. TCRdb reanalysed the immunoSEQ multiplex PCR reads using MiXCR and keeps one entry per CDR3 protein. The sample holds around 130,000 distinct CDR3 sequences, 85% to 95% seen once. Input material: CD4+ T cells from PBMCs. The receptor source for this set is a human donor with multiple sclerosis.

The chain is built from TRBV6-2 or TRBV6-3 and TRBJ2-3; 9 bases are a match to TRBD2. This CDR3 region has 17 residues. V dropped 6 bases and J dropped 2; count of bases not matched to a gene: 12. Per germline, CDR1 MNHEY and CDR2 SVGEGT. The CDR3 DNA sequence: TGTGCCAGCAGACCCCTGAGCGGGGGGCGCGACACAGATACGCAGTATTTT. Translation: CASRPLSGGRDTDTQYF.

This rearrangement joins TRBV30 to TRBJ1-1; D is uncertain. This CDR3 region has 13 residues. The V gene lost 6 bases and the J gene lost 1 base, with 12 bases spanning the gap. Germline V gene data show CDR1 as GTSNPN and CDR2 as SVGIG (reference sequence). The CDR3 coding sequence is TGTGCCTGTACCCGGGGTCAGAACACTGAAGCTTTCTTT. This gives the protein CACTRGQNTEAFF.

The chain recombines TRBV27 with TRBJ2-1; 13 bases match TRBD2. Per germline, CDR1 MNHEY and CDR2 SMNVEV (reference sequence). The V segment lost 5 bases and the J segment 0 bases; nucleotides outside the gene matches: 4. CDR3 length: 17 residues. CDR3 protein: CASSPRTSGSSYNEQFF. CDR3 DNA sequence: TGTGCCAGCAGTCCGCGGACTAGCGGGAGCTCCTACAATGAGCAGTTCTTC.

This chain links TRBV3-1 with TRBJ1-1; the D gene is possibly TRBD1 (5 bases). Germline CDR1 LGHDT, CDR2 YNNKEL (reference sequence). Trimming cost V 7 bases and J 5 bases, with 17 bases left between them. CDR3 length: 14 amino acids. In DNA form, the CDR3 reads TGTGCCAGCATTGGCTCGAGACAGAGGACTGAAGCTTTCTTT. Translation: CASIGSRQRTEAFF.

The chain is built from TRBV20-1 and TRBJ2-5, with no clear D. Between the trimmed V and J ends, which lost 0 bases and 5 bases, there was a span of 7 bases. Looked up from germline, CDR1 is DFQATT and CDR2 is SNEGSKA (reference sequence). The CDR3 loop spans 12 amino acids. In DNA, the CDR3 is TGCAGTGCTAGAGAACAAGGGGAGACCCAGTACTTC. Protein product: CSAREQGETQYF.

The chain carries TRBV7-8 and TRBJ2-4; possibly TRBD2 for D (6 bases). Germline V gene sequence: CDR1 SGHVS, CDR2 FQNEAQ. Trimming pared 4 bases from V and 0 bases from J, leaving 13 bases between. This CDR3 is 16 amino acids long. CDR3 sequence reads: CASSSGLRLAKNIQYF. The CDR3 DNA follows: TGTGCCAGCAGCTCGGGACTGAGACTAGCCAAAAACATTCAGTACTTC.

CDR3 DNA sequence: TGTGCCTGGACCGGACAGAGGAACACTGAAGCTTTCTTT. Amino acids: CAWTGQRNTEAFF. The chain links TRBV30 to TRBJ1-1; tentative D call: TRBD1 (6 bases). The V gene lost 4 bases and the J gene lost 1 base, with 10 bases spanning the gap. CDR3 length: 13 amino acids. Germline CDR1 GTSNPN, CDR2 SVGIG (reference sequence).

The V gene is TRBV20-1, the J gene TRBJ2-2; 8 nucleotides line up with TRBD2. The germline CDR1 and CDR2 sequences are DFQATT and SNEGSKA (reference sequence). The CDR3 is made up of 15 amino acids. Trimming removed 6 bases from V and 3 bases from J; junction bases left unmatched: 9. CDR3: CSAYGLAVYTGELFF. The CDR3 bases are TGCAGTGCCTACGGACTAGCTGTTTACACCGGGGAGCTGTTTTTT.

The chain recombines TRBV6-1 with TRBJ1-2; the D is unclear. V gave up 0 bases and J gave up 4 bases, with 6 bases separating them. The V gene's germline CDR1 is MNHNS and CDR2 SASEGT. The CDR3 has 13 amino acids. CDR3 sequence: CASSEASVYGYTF. CDR3 coding DNA: TGTGCCAGCAGTGAAGCATCGGTCTATGGCTACACCTTC.